Shown below are 22 T cell receptor beta chains from a single sample sequenced in a study of blood T cell repertoires in COVID-19. The repertoire was sequenced with immunoSEQ multiplex PCR; TCRdb's copy has only in-frame clones and lacks some. The data show some 130,000 clones, around 90% seen once. Sequencing was carried out using peripheral blood. The receptors come from a man aged 50-59 years with active COVID-19.

This clone has more than one count but fewer than ten. The rearrangement joins TRBV11-2 to TRBJ1-2; D is unclear. CDR3 length: 13 amino acids. V was pared by 4 bases and J by 4 bases, with 10 bases between. Germline CDR1 reads SGHAT; CDR2 reads FQNNGV. CDR3 residues: CASSSAQIYGYTF. The CDR3 bases are TGTGCCAGCAGCTCCGCACAGATCTATGGCTACACCTTC.

The chain uses TRBV5-5 and TRBJ1-3, with D possibly matching TRBD1 (5 bases). V was pared by 4 bases and J by 0 bases, with 17 bases between. The germline V gene has CDR1 SGHKS and CDR2 YYEKEE (reference sequence). CDR3 length: 17 amino acids. CDR3 sequence reads: CASSHRQNKGSGNTIYF. The DNA for the CDR3 is TGTGCCAGCAGCCATCGACAGAACAAGGGCTCTGGAAACACCATATATTTT. Full variable domain (missing parts from reference TRBV5-5 and TRBJ1-3): DAGVTQSPTHLIKTRGQQVTLRCSPISGHKSVSWYQQVLGQGPQFIFQYYEKEERGRGNFPDRFSARQFPNYSSELNVNALLLGDSALYLCASSHRQNKGSGNTIYFGEGSWLTVV.

This chain joins TRBV5-4 and TRBJ2-1, with a possible D match to TRBD2 (6 bases). This CDR3 region has 12 residues. Per the germline V gene, CDR1 is SGHNT and CDR2 is YYREEE (reference sequence). V lost 0 bases and J lost 10, with 8 bases in between. The CDR3 loop reads CASSLAGGEQFF. For the CDR3, the DNA is TGTGCCAGCAGCTTGGCTGGGGGGGAGCAGTTCTTC.

V is TRBV3-1 (or the pseudogene TRBV3-2) and J is TRBJ2-7, with D maybe TRBD2 (5 bases). From germline, CDR1 is LGHDT and CDR2 YNNKEL (reference sequence). CDR3 length: 15 amino acids. The V end lost 1 base, the J end lost 1 base, and 11 bases lay between the germline ends. The CDR3, as DNA: TGTGCCAGCAGCCAAGTAGGTAGCGCGTCCTACGAGCAGTACTTC. Translation gives CASSQVGSASYEQYF.

V and J are TRBV4-1 and TRBJ2-1; 9 bases line up with TRBD2. Germline CDR1 is MGHRA and CDR2 is YSYEKL. Losses at the gene ends were 0 bases for V and 10 bases for J; bases not matched to a gene: 13. CDR3 length: 17 residues. This CDR3 is CASSQDLLAGSVGEQFF. CDR3 bases: TGCGCCAGCAGCCAAGATCTACTAGCGGGTTCCGTGGGCGAGCAGTTCTTC.

The V call is TRBV30, the J call TRBJ1-6; D is ambiguous. The germline CDR1 and CDR2 sequences are GTSNPN and SVGIG (reference sequence). The CDR3 length is 14 residues. V lost 6 bases to trimming and J lost 8 bases, with 17 bases between them. CDR3 loop: CACDGGRNHSPLHF. The CDR3 nucleotides are TGTGCCTGCGACGGAGGAAGGAACCATTCACCCCTCCACTTT.

This chain connects TRBV12-3 or TRBV12-4 to TRBJ1-6; D ambiguous. V gave up 6 bases and J gave up 10 bases, with 10 bases separating them. The CDR3 contains 12 residues. CDR3 nucleotide sequence: TGTGCCAGCAGCTCACTCGGGTCACCCCTCCACTTT. Its protein is CASSSLGSPLHF.

The chain combines TRBV9 with TRBJ2-6; D is perhaps TRBD1 (6 bases). V was trimmed by 2 bases and J by 1 base, leaving 13 bases between them. The length of the CDR3 is 17 residues. Germline lookup yields CDR1 SGDLS and CDR2 YYNGEE. Here the CDR3 reads CASSVGRGISGANVLTF. DNA of the CDR3: TGTGCCAGCAGCGTGGGCAGGGGCATATCTGGGGCCAACGTCCTGACTTTC.

The rearrangement uses TRBV12-3 or TRBV12-4 and TRBJ2-5; 7 bases are a match to TRBD2. Germline trimming cut 6 bases from V and 5 bases from J; bases unmatched to any gene: 6. The CDR3 runs to 13 residues. CDR3 sequence reads: CASRGREWETQYF. The CDR3 region has the DNA TGTGCCAGCAGAGGGAGGGAGTGGGAGACCCAGTACTTC.

This CDR3 is CAVLAGGSTDTQYF. In DNA, the CDR3 is TGTGCCGTACTAGCGGGGGGGTCCACAGATACGCAGTATTTT. The chain recombines TRBV18 with TRBJ2-3, with 13 bases lining up with TRBD2. The CDR3 is made up of 14 amino acids. CDR1 is KGHSH, CDR2 LQKENI, per germline. V was pared by 11 bases and J by 2 bases, with 4 bases of the junction left unmatched.

V usage is TRBV19 and J usage is TRBJ2-2, with 11 bases aligning to TRBD2. In germline, CDR1 is LNHDA, CDR2 SQIVND (reference sequence). This CDR3 spans 21 amino acids. Trimming took 2 bases from V and 0 from J; bases not matched to a gene: 14. CDR3 nucleotides: TGTGCCAGTAGTATATATCGGTTGCGGAGACTAGCGGGATCGAACACCGGGGAGCTGTTTTTT. Residues: CASSIYRLRRLAGSNTGELFF.

J is TRBJ1-2 and V is TRBV5-6, with D maybe TRBD1 (5 bases). V was pared by 1 base and J by 1 base, with 5 bases between. CDR3 length: 13 residues. Germline CDR1 and CDR2: SGHDT and YYEEEE. The CDR3 sequence: CASSLQGNYGYTF. The CDR3 DNA reads as TGTGCCAGCAGCTTGCAGGGTAACTATGGCTACACCTTC.

The chain carries TRBV5-1 and TRBJ1-1, with TRBD1 matching 9 bases. The CDR3 totals 16 residues. The V gene end was trimmed by 4 bases and the J gene end by 0 bases; junction bases not matched to a gene: 7. Germline V gives CDR1 SGHRS, CDR2 YFSETQ. CDR3 nucleotides: TGCGCCAGCAGCGAAGGACAGGGGAGGATGAACACTGAAGCTTTCTTT. Translated, it gives CASSEGQGRMNTEAFF.

Concerning this clone itself: Other DNA sequences within the sample encode an identical CDR3. The chain carries TRBV2 and TRBJ1-5; D is undetermined. The germline V gene has CDR1 SNHLY and CDR2 FYNNEI. Trimming removed 0 bases from V and 4 bases from J, with 10 bases in between. This CDR3 comprises 15 residues. The CDR3 sequence: CASSEAPGPNQPQHF. CDR3 bases: TGTGCCAGCAGTGAAGCCCCGGGTCCAAATCAGCCCCAGCATTTT.

The chain links TRBV2 to TRBJ2-1; D unclear. The germline gives CDR1 SNHLY, CDR2 FYNNEI. Trimming took off 7 bases at V and 2 bases at J, with 9 bases between the two ends. There are 13 residues in the CDR3. The CDR3 here is CASTMRTYNEQFF. The CDR3 nucleotides are TGTGCCAGCACCATGAGAACCTACAATGAGCAGTTCTTC.

The chain links TRBV5-1 to TRBJ2-5; 10 positions match TRBD2. The germline CDR1 and CDR2 sequences are SGHRS and YFSETQ. The CDR3 is 17 residues long. V was pared by 2 bases and J by 4 bases, with 11 bases of the junction left unmatched. The CDR3 region is CASSLRSQRGGTETQYF. The CDR3 nucleotides are TGCGCCAGCAGCTTAAGATCCCAGCGGGGGGGCACAGAGACCCAGTACTTC.

The CDR3 loop reads CASSFRQGATEAFF. CDR3 sequence (DNA): TGTGCCAGCAGCTTCCGACAGGGGGCCACTGAAGCTTTCTTT. V is TRBV7-2 and J is TRBJ1-1, with 10 bases that match TRBD1. The CDR3 contains 14 residues. V shed 3 bases and J 4 bases; nucleotides not matched to a gene: 2. Germline CDR1 is SGHTA and CDR2 is FQGNSA.

This clone was observed a single time. The chain carries TRBV12-5 and TRBJ2-1, with D possibly TRBD1 on 6 matching bases. Per germline, CDR1 LGHNT and CDR2 FRNRAP. The CDR3 is 16 residues long. Trimming stripped 0 bases from V and 6 bases from J, with 15 bases between. The CDR3 sequence is CASGLVQGKGRNEQFF. CDR3 in DNA: TGTGCTAGTGGTTTGGTACAGGGAAAGGGACGCAATGAGCAGTTCTTC.

J is TRBJ2-1 and V is TRBV5-1; 7 positions agree with TRBD2. The germline V gene has CDR1 SGHRS and CDR2 YFSETQ. This CDR3 contains 16 residues. V lost 2 bases and J lost 0; bases outside the gene matches: 5. The CDR3 region has the DNA TGCGCCAGCAGCTTAGGACTAGACAGCTCCTACAATGAGCAGTTCTTC. It translates to CASSLGLDSSYNEQFF.

The rearrangement joins TRBV6-5 to TRBJ1-5; 7 bases are shared with TRBD1. With 6 bases clipped from V and 3 bases from J, the junction kept 5 bases outside the gene matches. This CDR3 comprises 14 residues. The germline V gene has CDR1 MNHEY and CDR2 SVGAGI. CDR3 in amino acids: CASRSDRDNQPQHF. CDR3 bases: TGTGCCAGCAGGTCTGACAGGGACAATCAGCCCCAGCATTTT.

This sequence joins TRBV19 and TRBJ2-7, with TRBD1 matching 8 bases. Germline V lookup: CDR1 LNHDA, CDR2 SQIVND (reference sequence). V lost 5 bases to trimming and J lost 5 bases; unmatched junction nucleotides: 5. This CDR3 is built from 13 residues. The CDR3 here is CASSAGTGDEQYF. The CDR3 nucleotides are TGTGCCAGTAGTGCCGGGACAGGCGACGAGCAGTACTTC.

The chain's CDR3 is CASTRTGLTGELFF. In DNA form, the CDR3 reads TGTGCCAGCACCCGGACAGGCCTAACCGGGGAGCTGTTTTTT. The chain combines TRBV9 with TRBJ2-2; TRBD1 matches 7 bases. Germline CDR1 and CDR2: SGDLS and YYNGEE. V shed 6 bases and J 5 bases; nucleotides not matched to a gene: 7. The CDR3 totals 14 residues.